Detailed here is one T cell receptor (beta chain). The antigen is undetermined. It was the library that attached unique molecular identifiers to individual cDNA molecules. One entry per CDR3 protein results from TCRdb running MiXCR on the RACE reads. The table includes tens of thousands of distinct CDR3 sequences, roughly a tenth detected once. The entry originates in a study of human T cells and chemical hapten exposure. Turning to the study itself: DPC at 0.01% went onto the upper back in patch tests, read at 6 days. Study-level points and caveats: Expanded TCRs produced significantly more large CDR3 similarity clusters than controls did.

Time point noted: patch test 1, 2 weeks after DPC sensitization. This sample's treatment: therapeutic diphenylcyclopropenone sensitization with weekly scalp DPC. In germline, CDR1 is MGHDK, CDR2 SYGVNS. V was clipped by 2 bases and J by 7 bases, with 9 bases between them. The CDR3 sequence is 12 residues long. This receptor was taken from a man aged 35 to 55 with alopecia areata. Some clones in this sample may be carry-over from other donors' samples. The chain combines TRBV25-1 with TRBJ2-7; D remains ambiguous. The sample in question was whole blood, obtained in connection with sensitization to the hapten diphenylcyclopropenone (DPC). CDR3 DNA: TGTGCCAGCAGTGAAGACTGGCGGGAGCAGTACTTC. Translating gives CASSEDWREQYF.